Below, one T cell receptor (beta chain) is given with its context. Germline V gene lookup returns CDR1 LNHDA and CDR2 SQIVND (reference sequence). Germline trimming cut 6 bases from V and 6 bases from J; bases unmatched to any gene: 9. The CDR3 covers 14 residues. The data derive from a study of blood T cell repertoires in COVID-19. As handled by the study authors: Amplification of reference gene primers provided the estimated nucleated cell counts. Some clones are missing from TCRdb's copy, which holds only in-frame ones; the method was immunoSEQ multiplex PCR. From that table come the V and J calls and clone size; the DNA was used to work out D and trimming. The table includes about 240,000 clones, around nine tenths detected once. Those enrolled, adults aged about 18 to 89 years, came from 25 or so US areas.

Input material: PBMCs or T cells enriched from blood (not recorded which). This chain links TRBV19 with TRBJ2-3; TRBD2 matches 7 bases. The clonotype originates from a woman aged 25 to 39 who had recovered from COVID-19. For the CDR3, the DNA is TGTGCCAGTAGCCGGGCAGCGGGGTCGGATACGCAGTATTTT. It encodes CASSRAAGSDTQYF. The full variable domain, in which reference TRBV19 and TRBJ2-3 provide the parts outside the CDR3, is DGGITQSPKYLFRKEGQNVTLSCEQNLNHDAMYWYRQDPGQGLRLIYYSQIVNDFQKGDIAEGYSVSREKKESFPLTVTSAQKNPTAFYLCASSRAAGSDTQYFGPGTRLTVL.